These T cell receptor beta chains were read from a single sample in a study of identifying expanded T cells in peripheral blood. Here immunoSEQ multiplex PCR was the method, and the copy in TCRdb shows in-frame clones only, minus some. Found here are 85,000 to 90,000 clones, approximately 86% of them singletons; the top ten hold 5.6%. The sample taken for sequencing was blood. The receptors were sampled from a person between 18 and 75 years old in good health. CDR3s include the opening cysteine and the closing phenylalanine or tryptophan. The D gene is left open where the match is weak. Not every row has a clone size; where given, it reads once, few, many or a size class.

CDR3: CASSPPWAAKNIQYF
DNA: TGTGCCAGCTCACCACCCTGGGCAGCCAAAAACATTCAGTACTTC
V: TRBV18
size: .
D: .
J: TRBJ2-4

CDR3: CASRRGAAYEQYF
DNA: TGTGCCAGCAGGCGGGGGGCGGCCTACGAGCAGTACTTC
V: TRBV27
size: .
D: TRBD2
J: TRBJ2-7

CDR3: CASFLGAGGNNEQFF
DNA: TGTGCCAGCTTCCTGGGAGCGGGGGGGAACAATGAGCAGTTCTTC
V: TRBV27
size: .
D: TRBD2
J: TRBJ2-1

CDR3: CAISGTGRSNEQFF
DNA: TGTGCCATCAGTGGTACCGGGAGATCCAATGAGCAGTTCTTC
V: TRBV10-3
size: .
D: .
J: TRBJ2-1

CDR3: CASSIAGANYGYTF
DNA: TGTGCCAGTAGTATTGCAGGTGCCAACTATGGCTACACCTTC
V: TRBV19
size: .
D: .
J: TRBJ1-2

CDR3: CASSRAGGGYTF
DNA: TGTGCCAGCAGTAGGGCTGGGGGGGGCTACACCTTC
V: TRBV6-5
size: once
D: .
J: TRBJ1-2

CDR3: CASGFFGAGELFF
DNA: .
V: TRBV6-7
size: .
D: .
J: TRBJ2-2

CDR3: CASSLRNRNVAEAFF
DNA: TGCGCCAGCAGCCTAAGGAACCGAAACGTGGCTGAGGCTTTCTTT
V: TRBV4-1
size: .
D: .
J: TRBJ1-1

CDR3: CASSLGTSTDTQYF
DNA: TGTGCCAGCAGCTTGGGGACTAGCACAGATACGCAGTATTTT
V: TRBV7-7
size: few
D: .
J: TRBJ2-3

CDR3: CASSPPLDGSNQPQHF
DNA: TGTGCCAGCTCACCCCCCCTCGACGGAAGCAATCAGCCCCAGCATTTT
V: TRBV18
size: once
D: .
J: TRBJ1-5

CDR3: CASSSVDRGRGPNYGYTF
DNA: TGTGCCAGCAGCTCGGTCGACAGGGGCCGGGGTCCTAACTATGGCTACACCTTC
V: TRBV13
size: .
D: TRBD1
J: TRBJ1-2

CDR3: CASSLEGSSTPDTQYF
DNA: TGTGCCAGCAGCTTAGAGGGTAGTTCGACTCCAGATACGCAGTATTTT
V: TRBV7-6
size: .
D: .
J: TRBJ2-3

CDR3: CASSQEYQSWLYGYTF
DNA: TGCGCCAGCAGCCAAGAGTACCAGTCGTGGCTCTATGGCTACACCTTC
V: TRBV4-3
size: .
D: .
J: TRBJ1-2

CDR3: CASSYQGQMNTEAFF
DNA: TGTGCCAGCAGTTATCAGGGACAGATGAACACTGAAGCTTTCTTT
V: TRBV6-6
size: .
D: TRBD1
J: TRBJ1-1